This entry lists 9 T cell receptor beta chains sequenced from one sample in a study of blood T cell repertoires in COVID-19. Some clones are missing from TCRdb's copy, which holds only in-frame ones; the method was immunoSEQ multiplex PCR. The table has 300,000 to 400,000 clones, around 90% seen once. Sample: PBMCs or T cells enriched from blood (not recorded which). These TCRs come from a young woman who had recovered from COVID-19.

This chain connects TRBV11-2 to TRBJ1-2, with D hard to call. The CDR3 sequence is 12 residues long. Germline V lookup: CDR1 SGHAT, CDR2 FQNNGV. V lost 6 bases and J lost 2, with 7 bases in between. The CDR3 sequence is CASRAPNYGYTF. CDR3 sequence (DNA): TGTGCCAGCAGAGCTCCAAACTATGGCTACACCTTC.

In this sample, this clone turned up once. The chain combines TRBV3-1 (or the pseudogene TRBV3-2) with TRBJ1-6; D is perhaps TRBD1 (5 bases). The CDR3 sequence is 13 residues long. The V gene lost 5 bases and the J gene lost 7 bases, with 9 bases spanning the gap. CDR1 and CDR2 from the germline V gene are LGHDT and YNNKEL (reference sequence). The CDR3 loop is CASSATDNSPLHF. The CDR3 DNA reads TGTGCCAGCAGCGCGACAGACAATTCACCCCTCCACTTT.

This chain links TRBV28 with TRBJ1-2; the D gene is possibly TRBD1 (6 bases). V shed 3 bases and J shed 5 bases, with 7 bases lying between them. Germline CDR1 and CDR2: MDHEN and SYDVKM. CDR3 length equals 12 residues. CDR3 bases: TGTGCCAGCAGTTTCAGGGGATATGGCTACACCTTC. It encodes CASSFRGYGYTF.

This sequence joins TRBV25-1 and TRBJ2-1; unclear D gene. CDR3 length: 14 amino acids. The V gene lost 2 bases and the J gene lost 4 bases, with 9 bases spanning the gap. Germline CDR1 and CDR2: MGHDK and SYGVNS. This chain's CDR3 is CASSEKTAYNEQFF. The CDR3 coding sequence is TGTGCCAGCAGTGAAAAAACTGCGTACAATGAGCAGTTCTTC.

This clone has only one observation. The CDR3 region is CASSLAGTAGGDGYTF. Here the CDR3 DNA reads TGTGCCAGCAGCCTTGCCGGGACTGCGGGGGGTGATGGCTACACCTTC. This chain uses TRBV3-1 (or the pseudogene TRBV3-2) with TRBJ1-2; D possibly corresponds to TRBD1 (5 bases). The CDR3 is made up of 16 amino acids. Germline CDR1 and CDR2: LGHDT and YNNKEL (reference sequence). Trimming took 4 bases from V and 6 from J, leaving 21 bases between them.

The rearrangement links TRBV11-1 to TRBJ1-1, with D perhaps matching TRBD1 (5 bases). This CDR3 comprises 13 residues. Germline loops: CDR1 SGHAT, CDR2 FQDESV (reference sequence). The V and J ends lost 5 bases and 5 bases respectively, with 12 bases between them. The CDR3, as DNA: TGTGCCAGCAGCCCTCCAGGGACTACTGAAGCTTTCTTT. Protein sequence: CASSPPGTTEAFF.

As concerns this clone: Its ends do not fully match the called genes, so a read error is possible. The chain combines TRBV19 with TRBJ2-2; 8 bases are a match to TRBD1. The CDR3 runs 17 residues. Germline V gene lookup returns CDR1 LNHDA and CDR2 SQIVND (reference sequence). CDR3 DNA sequence: TGTGCCAGTAGATTAACTTCCCGGACAGGGAACCCCGGGGAGCTGTTTTTT. This translates into CASRLTSRTGNPGELFF.

The chain couples TRBV30 to TRBJ1-3; D remains unclear. Deletions cut 0 bases from V and 5 bases from J, with 17 bases between. Germline CDR1 is GTSNPN and CDR2 is SVGIG (reference sequence). This CDR3 has 16 residues. In DNA, the CDR3 is TGTGCCTGGAGTGTGACCAGGAGGGTCCTTCGAAACACCATATATTTT. Encoded protein: CAWSVTRRVLRNTIYF.

The CDR3 coding sequence is TGCGCCAGCAGCTTGATTTCCTTGAAAGGGGCAGATACGCAGTATTTT. The encoded protein is CASSLISLKGADTQYF. V and J are TRBV5-1 and TRBJ2-3, with D perhaps TRBD1 (5 bases). The CDR3 is 16 amino acids. Germline values: CDR1 SGHRS, CDR2 YFSETQ. V lost 1 base and J 4 bases, leaving 16 bases between the germline ends.